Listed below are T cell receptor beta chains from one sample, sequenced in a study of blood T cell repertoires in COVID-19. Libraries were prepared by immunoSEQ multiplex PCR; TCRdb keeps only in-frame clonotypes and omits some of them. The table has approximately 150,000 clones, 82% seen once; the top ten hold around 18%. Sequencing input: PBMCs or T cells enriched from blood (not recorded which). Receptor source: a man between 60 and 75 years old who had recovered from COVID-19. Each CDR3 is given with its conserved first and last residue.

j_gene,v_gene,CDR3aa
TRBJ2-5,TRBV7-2,CASSFMPGTWSETQYF
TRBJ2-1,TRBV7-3,CASSLTSGLNEQFF
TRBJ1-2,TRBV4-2,CASSQQGDSYGYTF
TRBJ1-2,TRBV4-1,CASSQPWTGGRNYGYTF
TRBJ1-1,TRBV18,CASSSQGRGNTEAFF
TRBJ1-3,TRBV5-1,CASSLGAASGNTIYF
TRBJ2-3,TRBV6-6,CASSPYGLAGAGRDTQYF
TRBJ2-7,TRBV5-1,CASRPDRGPYEQYF
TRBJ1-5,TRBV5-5,CASSHGTGGLQPQHF
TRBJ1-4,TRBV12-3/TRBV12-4,CASSFREKLFF
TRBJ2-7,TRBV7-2,CASSLYSGRTYEQYF
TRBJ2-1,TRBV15,CATSRELAGDINEQFF
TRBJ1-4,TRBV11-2,CASSLGQGGEKLFF
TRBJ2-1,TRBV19,CASSIGAGGYNEQFF
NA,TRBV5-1,CASSLLSAENEQYF
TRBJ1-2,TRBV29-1,CSVEGTGGDLDGYTF
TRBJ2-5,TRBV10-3,CAISDPGQASETQYF
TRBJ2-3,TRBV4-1,CASSQYQEIHTQYF
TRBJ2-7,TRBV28,CASSTLRRRPLSYEQYF
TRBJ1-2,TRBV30,CAWSVWALDYGYTF
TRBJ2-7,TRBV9,CASSVGGGLSSYEQYF
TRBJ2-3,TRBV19,CASTSRGGRATDTQYF
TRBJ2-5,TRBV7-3,CASNMAVGETQYF
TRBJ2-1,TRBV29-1,CSADSGGSSYNEQFF
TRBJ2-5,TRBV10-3,CAISGRFNTGTSKETQYF
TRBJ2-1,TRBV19,CASSILAGHNEQFF
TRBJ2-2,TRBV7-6,CASSFTGRRTGELFF
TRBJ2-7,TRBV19,CATSDTGPNGEQYF
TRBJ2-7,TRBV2,CASSAEANYEQYF
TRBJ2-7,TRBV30,CAWKINSGTGLYEQYF
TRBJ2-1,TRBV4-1,CASSGTGVYNEQFF
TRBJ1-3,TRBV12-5,CASGPLTAGNTIYF
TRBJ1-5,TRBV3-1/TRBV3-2,CASSQDATAQPQHF
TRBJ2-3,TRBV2,CASSEGPHTDTQYF
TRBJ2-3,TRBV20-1,CSPRDTQYF
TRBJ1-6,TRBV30,CAWSSDSYNSPLHF
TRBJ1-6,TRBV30,CAWSVNTGAPSVSPLHF
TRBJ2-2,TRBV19,CASSIGTGVPGELFF
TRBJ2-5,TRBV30,CAWSGISAEKTQYF
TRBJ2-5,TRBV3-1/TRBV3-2,CASSQILVATQYF
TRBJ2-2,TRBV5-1,CASSEGQHTGELFF
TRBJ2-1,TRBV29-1,CSVGRGHDNEQFF
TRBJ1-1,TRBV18,CASSPLGGPAFF
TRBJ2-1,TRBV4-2,CASKDGTGMGNEQFF
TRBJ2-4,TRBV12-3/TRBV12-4,CASSSRTGTIQYF
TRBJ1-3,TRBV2,CASILHGQISGNTIYF
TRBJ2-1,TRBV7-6,CASSLGAGGVEQFF
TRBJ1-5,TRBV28,CASKQGVSNQPQHF
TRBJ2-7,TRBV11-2,CASSPPSLAGAGGFF
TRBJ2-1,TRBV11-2,CASSLAGGPSVNEQFF
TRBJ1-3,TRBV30,CAWSEERGSYSGNTIYF
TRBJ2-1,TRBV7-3,CASRQGENYNEQFF
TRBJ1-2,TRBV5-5,CASSPDRARDGYTF
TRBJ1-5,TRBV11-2,CASSLYGGLDQPQHF